A selection of T cell receptor beta chains follows, all from one sample in a study of cytomegalovirus exposure and HLA in healthy donors. Generated by immunoSEQ multiplex PCR, the TCRdb table keeps only in-frame clones and is missing some. The data hold about 140,000 clones, with about 91% observed a single time. Material for sequencing was PBMCs. Every receptor here comes from a man in his late teens or twenties in good health and CMV-seropositive. CDR3s include the opening cysteine and the closing phenylalanine or tryptophan. A D gene is named only where the DNA matches it firmly. Clone size is shown for a subset of rows, as once, few, many or a class of expanded clone.

clone_size: -
d_call: TRBD1
cdr3_length: 13
v_call: TRBV9
j_call: TRBJ1-1
cdr3_aa: CASSGTGGTEAFF
cdr3_nt: TGTGCCAGCAGCGGGACAGGGGGCACTGAAGCTTTCTTT

clone_size: -
d_call: TRBD1
cdr3_length: 15
v_call: TRBV2
j_call: TRBJ2-2
cdr3_aa: CASSLRTGWTGELFF
cdr3_nt: TGTGCCAGCAGCCTTCGGACAGGCTGGACCGGGGAGCTGTTTTTT

clone_size: -
d_call: TRBD1
cdr3_length: 18
v_call: TRBV13
j_call: TRBJ2-2
cdr3_aa: CASSTVTGGASYTGELFF
cdr3_nt: TGTGCCAGCAGCACGGTTACAGGGGGCGCCTCCTACACCGGGGAGCTGTTTTTT

clone_size: -
d_call: TRBD2
cdr3_length: 14
v_call: TRBV4-1
j_call: TRBJ2-5
cdr3_aa: CASSLAGGQETQYF
cdr3_nt: TGCGCCAGCAGCCTAGCGGGGGGGCAAGAGACCCAGTACTTC

clone_size: -
d_call: TRBD1
cdr3_length: 14
v_call: TRBV6-5
j_call: TRBJ1-2
cdr3_aa: CASSDRDRPHGYTF
cdr3_nt: TGTGCCAGCAGCGACCGGGACAGACCCCATGGCTACACCTTC

clone_size: -
d_call: -
cdr3_length: 14
v_call: TRBV5-1
j_call: TRBJ1-5
cdr3_aa: CASSPGNGNQPQHF
cdr3_nt: TGCGCCAGCAGCCCCGGGAATGGCAATCAGCCCCAGCATTTT

clone_size: -
d_call: TRBD2
cdr3_length: 16
v_call: TRBV11-2
j_call: TRBJ2-3
cdr3_aa: CASSLGRGGGSDTQYF
cdr3_nt: TGTGCCAGCAGCTTAGGGCGGGGGGGTGGATCAGATACGCAGTATTTT

clone_size: -
d_call: -
cdr3_length: 17
v_call: TRBV21-1
j_call: TRBJ2-5
cdr3_aa: CASSSKGQRGPGETQYF
cdr3_nt: TGTGCCAGCAGCTCAAAGGGCCAGCGGGGCCCCGGGGAGACCCAGTACTTC

clone_size: -
d_call: TRBD1
cdr3_length: 15
v_call: TRBV27
j_call: TRBJ1-4
cdr3_aa: CASSSNRGKNEKLFF
cdr3_nt: TGTGCCAGCAGTTCGAACAGGGGAAAAAATGAAAAACTGTTTTTT

clone_size: -
d_call: -
cdr3_length: 14
v_call: TRBV6-5
j_call: TRBJ2-3
cdr3_aa: CASGSGRATDTQYF
cdr3_nt: TGTGCCAGCGGGAGCGGTAGGGCGACAGATACGCAGTATTTT

clone_size: -
d_call: -
cdr3_length: 16
v_call: TRBV27
j_call: TRBJ2-1
cdr3_aa: CASRTSGPSSYNEQFF
cdr3_nt: TGTGCCAGCAGGACCAGCGGGCCAAGCTCCTACAATGAGCAGTTCTTC

clone_size: -
d_call: TRBD2
cdr3_length: 15
v_call: TRBV7-3
j_call: TRBJ2-3
cdr3_aa: CASSVAGGQVDTQYF
cdr3_nt: TGTGCCAGCAGCGTAGCGGGGGGTCAGGTAGATACGCAGTATTTT

clone_size: -
d_call: -
cdr3_length: 13
v_call: TRBV2
j_call: TRBJ1-5
cdr3_aa: CASSEGGFPAQHF
cdr3_nt: TGTGCCAGCAGTGAGGGGGGTTTCCCGGCCCAGCATTTT

clone_size: -
d_call: TRBD1
cdr3_length: 15
v_call: TRBV7-9
j_call: TRBJ1-1
cdr3_aa: CASSKQNRGNTEAFF
cdr3_nt: TGTGCCAGCAGCAAACAGAACAGGGGAAACACTGAAGCTTTCTTT

clone_size: -
d_call: TRBD1
cdr3_length: 13
v_call: TRBV5-1
j_call: TRBJ1-1
cdr3_aa: CASSHTGGTEAFF
cdr3_nt: TGCGCCAGCAGCCATACAGGGGGCACTGAAGCTTTCTTT

clone_size: -
d_call: -
cdr3_length: 12
v_call: TRBV30
j_call: TRBJ1-3
cdr3_aa: CAWSEGENTIYF
cdr3_nt: TGTGCCTGGAGTGAGGGGGAAAACACCATATATTTT

clone_size: few
d_call: -
cdr3_length: 13
v_call: TRBV6-5
j_call: TRBJ1-2
cdr3_aa: CASTPDSRRGYTF
cdr3_nt: TGTGCCAGCACCCCCGACAGCCGGCGTGGCTACACCTTC

clone_size: once
d_call: TRBD1
cdr3_length: 15
v_call: TRBV30
j_call: TRBJ1-3
cdr3_aa: CAWSEKGAQGNTIYF
cdr3_nt: TGTGCCTGGAGTGAAAAGGGGGCGCAAGGAAACACCATATATTTT

clone_size: -
d_call: -
cdr3_length: 15
v_call: TRBV6-1
j_call: TRBJ2-7
cdr3_aa: CASSEAGAGYHEQYF
cdr3_nt: TGTGCCAGCAGTGAAGCAGGAGCGGGTTACCACGAGCAGTACTTC

clone_size: few
d_call: -
cdr3_length: 13
v_call: TRBV19
j_call: TRBJ1-5
cdr3_aa: CASSTAFDQPQHF
cdr3_nt: TGTGCCAGTAGCACAGCCTTCGATCAGCCCCAGCATTTT

clone_size: -
d_call: -
cdr3_length: 17
v_call: TRBV13
j_call: TRBJ2-3
cdr3_aa: CASSSRPRDLSTDTQYF
cdr3_nt: TGTGCCAGCAGCTCAAGGCCTCGGGATTTGAGCACAGATACGCAGTATTTT

clone_size: -
d_call: -
cdr3_length: 14
v_call: TRBV7-2
j_call: TRBJ2-3
cdr3_aa: CASSLFGGTDTQYF
cdr3_nt: TGTGCCAGCAGCTTATTTGGAGGGACAGATACGCAGTATTTT

clone_size: -
d_call: TRBD2
cdr3_length: 18
v_call: TRBV5-1
j_call: TRBJ2-2
cdr3_aa: CASSPALAGVESTGELFF
cdr3_nt: TGCGCCAGCAGCCCCGCCCTAGCGGGAGTTGAGAGCACCGGGGAGCTGTTTTTT

clone_size: -
d_call: -
cdr3_length: 13
v_call: TRBV19
j_call: TRBJ1-1
cdr3_aa: CASSTTVNTEAFF
cdr3_nt: TGTGCCAGTAGTACGACTGTGAACACTGAAGCTTTCTTT